The 15 T cell receptor beta chains reported below all come from one sample, sequenced in a study of blood T cell repertoires in COVID-19. Here immunoSEQ multiplex PCR was the method, and the copy in TCRdb shows in-frame clones only, minus some. The table includes about 470,000 clones, around 87% detected once. The sample comprised PBMCs or T cells enriched from blood (not recorded which). These receptors came from a woman under 30 who had recovered from COVID-19.

J is TRBJ1-2 and V is TRBV3-1 (or the pseudogene TRBV3-2); a possible D gene is TRBD1 (6 bases). The CDR3 is made up of 13 amino acids. V was clipped by 3 bases and J by 2 bases, with 7 bases between them. Germline-derived CDR1 and CDR2 are LGHDT and YNNKEL (reference sequence). CDR3 region: CASSQGANYGYTF. CDR3 bases: TGTGCCAGCAGCCAGGGGGCGAACTATGGCTACACCTTC.

This chain connects TRBV5-6 to TRBJ2-7; no clear D gene. Trimming removed 1 base from V and 0 bases from J, with 8 bases in between. Germline V gene data show CDR1 as SGHDT and CDR2 as YYEEEE. CDR3 length: 14 amino acids. CDR3 DNA sequence: TGTGCCAGCAGCTTGTACCCGAGCTCCTACGAGCAGTACTTC. Encoded protein: CASSLYPSSYEQYF.

This clone appeared a single time. V usage is TRBV5-1 and J usage is TRBJ2-2; 8 nucleotides match TRBD1. The V and J ends lost 3 bases and 5 bases, in that order; junction bases with no gene match: 3. The CDR3 is 14 residues long. Germline loops: CDR1 SGHRS, CDR2 YFSETQ. CDR3 in DNA: TGCGCCAGCAGCTCCGGGGACAGGACCGGGGAGCTGTTTTTT. The encoded protein is CASSSGDRTGELFF. Full variable domain (missing parts from reference TRBV5-1 and TRBJ2-2): KAGVTQTPRYLIKTRGQQVTLSCSPISGHRSVSWYQQTPGQGLQFLFEYFSETQRNKGNFPGRFSGRQFSNSRSEMNVSTLELGDSALYLCASSSGDRTGELFFGEGSRLTVL.

The genes are TRBV5-1 and TRBJ1-1; 12 positions agree with TRBD1. In germline, CDR1 is SGHRS, CDR2 YFSETQ. This CDR3 region has 16 residues. V lost 3 bases and J lost 1; bases outside the gene matches: 4. DNA of the CDR3: TGCGCCAGCAGCTCCGGGACAGGGGGCCAGAACACTGAAGCTTTCTTT. As protein: CASSSGTGGQNTEAFF.

The rearrangement links TRBV4-1 to TRBJ1-2; TRBD1 aligns across 7 bases. From germline, CDR1 is MGHRA and CDR2 YSYEKL. V trimming: 3 bases; J trimming: 2 bases; junction bases outside the gene matches: 3. The CDR3 loop spans 14 amino acids. The CDR3 coding sequence is TGCGCCAGCAGCCACGGACAGGTGAACTATGGCTACACCTTC. Protein: CASSHGQVNYGYTF.

This chain joins TRBV10-3 and TRBJ1-1; TRBD1 aligns across 8 bases. The CDR3 spans 17 residues. Looked up from germline, CDR1 is ENHRY and CDR2 is SYGVKD. V trimming: 5 bases; J trimming: 1 base; junction bases outside the gene matches: 12. CDR3 DNA sequence: TGTGCCATCAGTACTTATTTGACAGGGGAGCGGAACACTGAAGCTTTCTTT. Residues: CAISTYLTGERNTEAFF.

V gene TRBV6-5 combines with J gene TRBJ1-2; D unclear. The CDR3 sequence is 15 residues long. The germline V and J ends were trimmed by 8 bases and 4 bases, with 20 bases remaining between them. CDR1 is MNHEY, CDR2 SVGAGI, per germline. DNA for the CDR3: TGTGCCAGCCGAACCCGGCGGGAGGAGACCTATGGCTACACCTTC. Its protein is CASRTRREETYGYTF.

The V and J genes are TRBV6-5 and TRBJ1-6, with D perhaps matching TRBD1 (5 bases). Deletions cut 2 bases from V and 3 bases from J, with 8 bases between. This CDR3 has 15 amino acids. Germline V gene lookup returns CDR1 MNHEY and CDR2 SVGAGI. CDR3 sequence reads: CASSYGAFYNSPLHF. CDR3 bases: TGTGCCAGCAGTTACGGGGCCTTCTATAATTCACCCCTCCACTTT.

CDR3 sequence: CASSYGRGGPYEQYF. The CDR3, as DNA: TGTGCCAGCAGTTACGGTCGCGGGGGCCCCTACGAGCAGTACTTC. V is TRBV6-5 and J is TRBJ2-7, with D maybe TRBD2 (7 bases). Trimming cost V 2 bases and J 2 bases, with 13 bases left between them. Per the germline V gene, CDR1 is MNHEY and CDR2 is SVGAGI. The CDR3 is made up of 15 amino acids.

The chain links TRBV5-1 to TRBJ1-1; TRBD1 is a possible D gene (5 bases). V was clipped by 2 bases and J by 5 bases, with 13 bases between them. Per germline, CDR1 SGHRS and CDR2 YFSETQ. The CDR3 loop spans 14 amino acids. CDR3 amino acids: CASSFDSHLTEAFF. The CDR3 DNA reads TGCGCCAGCAGCTTCGACAGTCACTTGACTGAAGCTTTCTTT. Supplemented by reference TRBV5-1 and TRBJ1-1, the full variable domain reads KAGVTQTPRYLIKTRGQQVTLSCSPISGHRSVSWYQQTPGQGLQFLFEYFSETQRNKGNFPGRFSGRQFSNSRSEMNVSTLELGDSALYLCASSFDSHLTEAFFGQGTRLTVV.

The chain recombines TRBV5-1 with TRBJ1-1, with 7 nucleotides matching TRBD1. The CDR3 runs to 16 residues. Unmatched junction bases numbered 10, after V lost 5 bases and J lost 0 bases. The germline V gene encodes CDR1 SGHRS and CDR2 YFSETQ. The CDR3 reads CASSPTGTHMNTEAFF. The CDR3 DNA sequence: TGCGCCAGCAGTCCGACAGGGACACATATGAACACTGAAGCTTTCTTT. Based on the CDR3 plus reference TRBV5-1 and TRBJ1-1, the full variable domain is KAGVTQTPRYLIKTRGQQVTLSCSPISGHRSVSWYQQTPGQGLQFLFEYFSETQRNKGNFPGRFSGRQFSNSRSEMNVSTLELGDSALYLCASSPTGTHMNTEAFFGQGTRLTVV.

This clone was found once. This CDR3 reads CASSSLAGANVLTF. The CDR3 bases are TGTGCCAGCAGCTCCCTCGCTGGGGCCAACGTCCTGACTTTC. The chain employs TRBV7-6 and TRBJ2-6; no clear D. The germline V and J ends were trimmed by 4 bases and 2 bases, with 6 bases remaining between them. The CDR3 contains 14 residues. CDR1 and CDR2 (germline): SGHVS, FNYEAQ.

This clone has more than one count but fewer than ten. This chain uses TRBV19 with TRBJ1-4; the match to TRBD1 covers 7 bases. V lost 5 bases, J lost 10 bases, and 10 bases stayed unmatched. The length of the CDR3 is 14 residues. CDR1 LNHDA and CDR2 SQIVND come from the germline V gene (reference sequence). The CDR3 DNA is TGTGCCAGTAGTCACGGGACAGTGGAGGGAAAACTGTTTTTT. Translated: CASSHGTVEGKLFF.

In regard to this clone: Other DNA sequences of this sample code for an identical CDR3. The chain links TRBV7-2 to TRBJ1-5; D is unclear. V shed 1 base and J shed 4 bases, with 5 bases lying between them. The CDR3 spans 13 residues. Germline V lookup: CDR1 SGHTA, CDR2 FQGNSA. CDR3: CASSLDMNQPQHF. The CDR3 DNA reads as TGTGCCAGCAGCTTAGATATGAATCAGCCCCAGCATTTT. The variable domain in full, completed from reference TRBV7-2 and TRBJ1-5, reads GAGVSQSPSNKVTEKGKDVELRCDPISGHTALYWYRQSLGQGLEFLIYFQGNSAPDKSGLPSDRFSAERTGGSVSTLTIQRTQQEDSAVYLCASSLDMNQPQHFGDGTRLSIL.

This chain joins TRBV5-1 and TRBJ1-5; TRBD1 aligns across 7 bases. The CDR3 spans 14 residues. Germline V gives CDR1 SGHRS, CDR2 YFSETQ. V was pared by 4 bases and J by 2 bases, with 3 bases of the junction left unmatched. CDR3 region: CASSAGTGNQPQHF. For the CDR3, the DNA is TGCGCCAGCAGCGCAGGGACAGGCAATCAGCCCCAGCATTTT.